The sequence of this T cell receptor beta chain was determined in a study of blood T cells in healthy people across ages. As for the study in general: Researchers report that template switching captured about one barcoded beta molecule per two T cells. Study outcomes and limitations: Any changes in expanded clonotypes were possibly confounded, as donor CMV status remained unknown.

This clonotype was detected ten times or more. The antigen is undetermined. The CDR3 has 15 residues. The V and J ends lost 0 bases and 1 base respectively, with 10 bases between them. Germline assignment: CDR1 ENHRY and CDR2 SYGVKD. For the second PCR, which ran for about 6 to 11 cycles, a sample-barcoded 5' primer and a J-beta primer mix were used. CDR3-containing paired-end reads numbering at least 2.5 million came from each sample. TCRdb independently ran MiXCR on the 5' RACE reads; one entry per CDR3 protein. The sample has 1.5 million to 2 million distinct CDR3 sequences, roughly 28% seen once; the top ten hold roughly 8.2%.

The origin of this receptor is a woman aged 25-40 years in good health. The material sequenced was blood. The rearrangement joins TRBV10-3 to TRBJ2-7; D remains unclear. The CDR3 region has the DNA TGTGCCATCAGTGAGTCGGCCACCAGTTCCTACGAGCAGTACTTC. It specifies CAISESATSSYEQYF.